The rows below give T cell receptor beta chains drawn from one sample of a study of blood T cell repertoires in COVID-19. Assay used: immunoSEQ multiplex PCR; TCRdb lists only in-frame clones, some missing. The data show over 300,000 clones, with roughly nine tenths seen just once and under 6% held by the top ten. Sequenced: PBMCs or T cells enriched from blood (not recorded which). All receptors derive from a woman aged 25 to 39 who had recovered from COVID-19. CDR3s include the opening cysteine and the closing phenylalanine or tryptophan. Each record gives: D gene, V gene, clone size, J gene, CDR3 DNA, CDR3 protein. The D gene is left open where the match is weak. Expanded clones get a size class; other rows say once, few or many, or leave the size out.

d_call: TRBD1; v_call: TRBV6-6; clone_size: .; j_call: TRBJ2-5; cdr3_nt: TGTGCCAGCAGCTCATCGACAGGGAGAGAGACCCAGTACTTC; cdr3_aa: CASSSSTGRETQYF
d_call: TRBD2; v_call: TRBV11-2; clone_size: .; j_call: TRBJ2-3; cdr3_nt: TGTGCCAGCAGCTTGGGAGCGGGGGGGCCGGATACGCAGTATTTT; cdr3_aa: CASSLGAGGPDTQYF
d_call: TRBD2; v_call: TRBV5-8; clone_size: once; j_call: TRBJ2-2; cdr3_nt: TGTGCCAGCAGCCCTCGACTAGCGGGGGTGTACACCGGGGAGCTGTTTTTT; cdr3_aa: CASSPRLAGVYTGELFF
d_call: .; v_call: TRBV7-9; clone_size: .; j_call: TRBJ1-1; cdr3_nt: TGTGCCAGCAGCATCTGGACAGAAAACACTGAAGCTTTCTTT; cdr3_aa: CASSIWTENTEAFF
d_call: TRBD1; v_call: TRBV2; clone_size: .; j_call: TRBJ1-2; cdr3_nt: TGTGCCAGCATTGAGGGACAGGGTTTTGGCTACACCTTC; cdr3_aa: CASIEGQGFGYTF
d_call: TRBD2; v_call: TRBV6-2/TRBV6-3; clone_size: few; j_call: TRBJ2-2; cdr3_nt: TGTGCCAGCAGTTACTCGACTAGCGGGGGGGCCGGGGAGCTGTTTTTT; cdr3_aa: CASSYSTSGGAGELFF
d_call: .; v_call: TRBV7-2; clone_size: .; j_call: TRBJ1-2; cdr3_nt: TGTGCCAGCAGCTTACAGGGTATCGGCTACACCTTC; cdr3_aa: CASSLQGIGYTF
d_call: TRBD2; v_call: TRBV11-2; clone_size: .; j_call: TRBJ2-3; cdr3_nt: TGTGCCAGCAGCTTAGGGGTAGCGGGGACCACAGATACGCAGTATTTT; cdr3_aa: CASSLGVAGTTDTQYF
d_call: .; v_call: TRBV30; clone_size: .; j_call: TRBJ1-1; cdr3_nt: TGTGCCTGGAGTGTACTAACAGGGAACACTGAAGCTTTCTTT; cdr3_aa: CAWSVLTGNTEAFF
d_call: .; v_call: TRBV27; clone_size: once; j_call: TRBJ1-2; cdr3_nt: TGTGCCAGCAGTTACACAGGGCGCTCTAACTATGGCTACACCTTC; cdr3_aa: CASSYTGRSNYGYTF
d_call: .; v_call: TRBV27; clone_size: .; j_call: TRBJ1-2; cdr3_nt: TGTGCCAGCAAGACAAGGAGGGGAGACTATGGCTACACCTTC; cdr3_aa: CASKTRRGDYGYTF
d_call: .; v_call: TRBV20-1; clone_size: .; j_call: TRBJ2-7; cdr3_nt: TGCAGTGCTAGTAGCATTCGGAGGGGATACGAGCAGTACTTC; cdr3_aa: CSASSIRRGYEQYF
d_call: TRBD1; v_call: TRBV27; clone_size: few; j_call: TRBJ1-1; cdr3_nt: TGTGCCAGCAGTTTGGTAGGGACAGACACTGAAGCTTTCTTT; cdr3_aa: CASSLVGTDTEAFF
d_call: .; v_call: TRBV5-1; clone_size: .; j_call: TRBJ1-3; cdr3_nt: TGCGCCAGCAGCTTCGGGGAGGGAAACACCATATATTTT; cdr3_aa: CASSFGEGNTIYF
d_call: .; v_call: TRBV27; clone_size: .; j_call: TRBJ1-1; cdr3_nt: TGTGCCAGCAGTTCTGGCCTTTTGAACACTGAAGCTTTCTTT; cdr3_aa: CASSSGLLNTEAFF
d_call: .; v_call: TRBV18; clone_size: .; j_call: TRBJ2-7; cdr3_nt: TGTGCCAGCTCACCACCCGGAACAGGGAACTACGAGCAGTACTTC; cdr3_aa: CASSPPGTGNYEQYF
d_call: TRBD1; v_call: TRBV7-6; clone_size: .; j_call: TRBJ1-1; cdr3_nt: TGTGCCAGCAGCTCGGACAGGGGGAACACTGAAGCTTTCTTT; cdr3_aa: CASSSDRGNTEAFF
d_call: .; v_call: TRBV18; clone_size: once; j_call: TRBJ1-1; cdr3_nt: TGTGCCAGCTCACCTTCACAGGGCACAGGCACTGAAGCTTTCTTT; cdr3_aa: CASSPSQGTGTEAFF
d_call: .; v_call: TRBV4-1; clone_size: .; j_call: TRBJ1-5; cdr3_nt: TGCGCCAGCAGCCAGGACAGCGGAATCAATCAGCCCCAGCATTTT; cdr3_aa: CASSQDSGINQPQHF
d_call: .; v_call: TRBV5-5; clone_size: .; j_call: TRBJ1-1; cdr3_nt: TGTGCCAGCAGCTTACGCTGGGGCAACACTGAAGCTTTCTTT; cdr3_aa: CASSLRWGNTEAFF
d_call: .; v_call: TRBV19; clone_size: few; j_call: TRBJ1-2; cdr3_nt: TGTGCCAGTAGTCCCCGAAGCGGTGGCTACACCTTC; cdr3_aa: CASSPRSGGYTF
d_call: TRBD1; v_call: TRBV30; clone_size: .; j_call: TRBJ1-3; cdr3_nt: TGTGCCTGGCAAAACCAGGGGGCGCTTGGAAACACCATATATTTT; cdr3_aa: CAWQNQGALGNTIYF
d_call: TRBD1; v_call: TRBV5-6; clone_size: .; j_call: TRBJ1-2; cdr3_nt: TGTGCCAGCAGCCGGGACAGGGGGCAAGCTGGCTACACCTTC; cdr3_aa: CASSRDRGQAGYTF
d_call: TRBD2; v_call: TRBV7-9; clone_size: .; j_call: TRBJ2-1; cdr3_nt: TGTGCCAGCAATCGAAAGCTGTCTAGCGGGAGCAATGAGCAGTTCTTC; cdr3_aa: CASNRKLSSGSNEQFF
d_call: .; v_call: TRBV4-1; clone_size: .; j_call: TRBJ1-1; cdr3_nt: TGCGCCAGCAGCCAAGATCCCCAGTACACTGAAGCTTTCTTT; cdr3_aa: CASSQDPQYTEAFF
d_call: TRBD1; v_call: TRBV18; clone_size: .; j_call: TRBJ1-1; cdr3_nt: TGTGCCAGCTCACAAGGGACAGGTAGCATGAACACTGAAGCTTTCTTT; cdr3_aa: CASSQGTGSMNTEAFF
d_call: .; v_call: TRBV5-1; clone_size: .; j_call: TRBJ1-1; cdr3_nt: TGCGCCAGCAGCTTGGTCGCAGAGAACACTGAAGCTTTCTTT; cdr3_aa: CASSLVAENTEAFF
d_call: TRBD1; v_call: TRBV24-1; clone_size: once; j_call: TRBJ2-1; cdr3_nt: TGTGCCACCAGTGGGACAGGGGGGGACTCCTACAATGAGCAGTTCTTC; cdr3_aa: CATSGTGGDSYNEQFF
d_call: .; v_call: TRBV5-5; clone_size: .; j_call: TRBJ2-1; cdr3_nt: TGTGCCAGCAGCTTCCGGGTTCCCAGTTACAATGAGCAGTTCTTC; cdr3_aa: CASSFRVPSYNEQFF
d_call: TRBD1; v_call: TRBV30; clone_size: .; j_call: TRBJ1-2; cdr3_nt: TGTGCCTGGAGTGTACTATTCGGGACAGGGGGCGATGGCTACACCTTC; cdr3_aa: CAWSVLFGTGGDGYTF
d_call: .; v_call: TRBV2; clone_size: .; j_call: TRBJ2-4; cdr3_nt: TGTGCCAGCAGTCACGGGGACTGGCAGATTAGTCGAGCCAAAAACATTCAGTACTTC; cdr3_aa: CASSHGDWQISRAKNIQYF
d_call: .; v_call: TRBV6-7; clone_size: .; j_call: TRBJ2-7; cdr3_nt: TGTGCCAGCAGTTACAGGGGTAGTTGCGAGCAGTACTTC; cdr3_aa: CASSYRGSCEQYF
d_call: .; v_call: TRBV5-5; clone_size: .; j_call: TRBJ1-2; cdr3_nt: TGTGCCAGCAGCCAATTGACAGGCCCTAACTATGGCTACACCTTC; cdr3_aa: CASSQLTGPNYGYTF
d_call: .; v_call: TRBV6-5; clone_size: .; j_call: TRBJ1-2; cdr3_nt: TGTGCCAGCAGTAATACAGGTTTTGGCTACACCTTC; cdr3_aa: CASSNTGFGYTF
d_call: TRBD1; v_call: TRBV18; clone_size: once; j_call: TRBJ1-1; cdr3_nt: TGTGCCAGCTCATCCCTCGGGACAGGGGTCACTGAAGCTTTCTTT; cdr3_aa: CASSSLGTGVTEAFF
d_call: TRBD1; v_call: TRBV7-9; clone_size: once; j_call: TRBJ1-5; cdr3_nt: TGTGCCAGCAGCGATTGGACAGGGCATCAGCCCCAGCATTTT; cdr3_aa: CASSDWTGHQPQHF
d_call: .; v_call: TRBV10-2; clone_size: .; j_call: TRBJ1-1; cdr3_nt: TGCGCCAGCAGTGAGGGGCGGGGACGGTTAAAAATGAACACTGAAGCTTTCTTT; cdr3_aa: CASSEGRGRLKMNTEAFF
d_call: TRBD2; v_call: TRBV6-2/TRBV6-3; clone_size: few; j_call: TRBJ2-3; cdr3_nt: TGTGCCAGCAGTTACGGGCTAGCGGGGGACACAGATACGCAGTATTTT; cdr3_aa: CASSYGLAGDTDTQYF
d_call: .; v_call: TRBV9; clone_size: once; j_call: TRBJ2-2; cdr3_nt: TGTGCCAGCACCCTACAGGGACAGAACACCGGGGAGCTGTTTTTT; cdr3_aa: CASTLQGQNTGELFF
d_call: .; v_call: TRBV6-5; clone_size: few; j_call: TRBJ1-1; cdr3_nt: TGTGCCAGCAGTCTACACGGACTGCCCGAAGCTTTCTTT; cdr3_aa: CASSLHGLPEAFF
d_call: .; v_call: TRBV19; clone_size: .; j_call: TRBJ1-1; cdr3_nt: TGTGCCAGTAGAGAGACAGTTGAAGCTTTCTTT; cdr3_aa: CASRETVEAFF
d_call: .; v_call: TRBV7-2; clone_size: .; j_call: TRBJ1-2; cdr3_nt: TGTGCCAGCAGCTTAGGGAATACAGGGAGGGATGGCTACACCTTC; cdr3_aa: CASSLGNTGRDGYTF
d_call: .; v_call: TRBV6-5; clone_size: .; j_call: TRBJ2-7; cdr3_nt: TGTGCCAGCAGTCGGGACACCTACTACGAGCAGTACTTC; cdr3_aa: CASSRDTYYEQYF
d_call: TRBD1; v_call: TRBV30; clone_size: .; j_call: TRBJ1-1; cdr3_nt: TGTGCCTGGAGTTCCGGGACAGGGAGGCGTACTGAAGCTTTCTTT; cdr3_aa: CAWSSGTGRRTEAFF
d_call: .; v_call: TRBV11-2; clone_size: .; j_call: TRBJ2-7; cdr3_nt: TGTGCCAGCAGCTTACAGGCAGGGATCTTTGACGAGCAGTACTTC; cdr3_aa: CASSLQAGIFDEQYF
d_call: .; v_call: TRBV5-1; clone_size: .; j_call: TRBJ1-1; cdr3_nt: TGCGCCAGCAGCCCGAGTATGAACACTGAAGCTTTCTTT; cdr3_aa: CASSPSMNTEAFF